The 24 T cell receptor beta chains in this list originate from one sample, sequenced in a study of T cells expressing NK-cell markers (dated by TCRdb to 2020 to 2022). The library was produced with 5' RACE. The reads were generated on an Illumina HiSeq 2000. Each CDR3 protein sequence appears as one entry after TCRdb reprocessed the reads, and no DNA is included. The sample's records list under 600,000 distinct CDR3 sequences. Under 1.5% of the sample comes from the top ten. What was sequenced was blood T cells: a sorted CD56 or NKG2C T cell subset, CD4+ or CD8+ T cells, or bulk PBMC T cells (not recorded which). Receptor source: a woman aged 45-65 years in good health. Donor details come from another sample of the same person, matched by shared clones.

The rearrangement uses TRBV7-3 and TRBJ2-1. This CDR3 region has 12 residues. Germline-derived CDR1 and CDR2 are SGHTA and FQGTGA. This CDR3 reads CASSLTGFEQFF.

This CDR3 is CASSLRREGQETQYF. This sequence joins TRBV7-9 and TRBJ2-5. This CDR3 region has 15 residues. In germline, CDR1 is SEHNR, CDR2 FQNEAQ (reference sequence).

The chain links TRBV21-1 to TRBJ2-7; TCRdb indicates TRBD1, and absent DNA this call remains unverified. TRBV21-1 is flagged as a pseudogene. This CDR3 spans 12 amino acids. The CDR3 region is CASTETGREQYF.

The chain links TRBV12-3 or TRBV12-4 to TRBJ2-5; checking the TCRdb D call of TRBD2 is not possible without DNA. The CDR3 loop spans 13 amino acids. CDR3 loop: CASSFGGLSDQYF.

The chain recombines TRBV4-1 with TRBJ2-3; as DNA is missing, the TRBD2 call by TCRdb cannot be tested. The CDR3 spans 16 residues. Germline V lookup: CDR1 MGHRA, CDR2 YSYEKL. CDR3: CASSQGPGLLADTQYF.

The genes are TRBV9 and TRBJ1-3; without DNA, the TCRdb call of TRBD1 cannot be checked. Germline CDR1 is SGDLS and CDR2 is YYNGEE. The CDR3 contains 17 residues. Here the CDR3 reads CASSVFDRSSSGNTIYF.

The CDR3 loop reads CASSSQWKETQYF. This chain connects TRBV2 to TRBJ2-5. Germline V gives CDR1 SNHLY, CDR2 FYNNEI. This CDR3 has 13 amino acids.

The rearrangement uses TRBV20-1 and TRBJ2-5. CDR3 length: 13 amino acids. Germline loops: CDR1 DFQATT, CDR2 SNEGSKA (reference sequence). This chain's CDR3 is CSASLLRQETQYF.

The chain combines TRBV20-1 with TRBJ2-5; TCRdb calls TRBD2, which cannot be checked without DNA. Germline-derived CDR1 and CDR2 are DFQATT and SNEGSKA (reference sequence). The CDR3 is made up of 14 amino acids. The chain's CDR3 is CSARVSALRETQYF.

This chain uses TRBV12-3 or TRBV12-4 with TRBJ2-3. The CDR3 has 13 residues. The CDR3 spells CASSFTSDNTQYF.

V and J are TRBV20-1 and TRBJ1-1. Germline lookup yields CDR1 DFQATT and CDR2 SNEGSKA (reference sequence). The CDR3 is 11 amino acids. The CDR3: CSANGNTEAFF.

The chain carries TRBV12-5 and TRBJ1-1; with no DNA, the TCRdb D assignment of TRBD1 cannot be verified. The CDR3 consists of 15 residues. In germline, CDR1 is LGHNT, CDR2 FRNRAP. CDR3: CASGLVRQLNTEAFF.

The rearrangement joins TRBV5-1 to TRBJ2-7. Looked up from germline, CDR1 is SGHRS and CDR2 is YFSETQ. This CDR3 has 15 amino acids. CDR3 amino acids: CASSLGLRNVGEQYF.

CDR3 sequence reads: CASSPTTGTGILAKNIQYF. The genes are TRBV11-2 and TRBJ2-4; TCRdb calls TRBD1, which cannot be checked without DNA. Germline V lookup: CDR1 SGHAT, CDR2 FQNNGV. This CDR3 contains 19 residues.

This rearrangement joins TRBV6-6 to TRBJ2-1; without DNA, the TCRdb call of TRBD2 cannot be checked. The CDR3 runs to 19 residues. Germline CDR1 MNHNY, CDR2 SVGAGI (reference sequence). The CDR3 protein is CASSYAPKTSGSTFNEQFF.

The chain couples TRBV14 to TRBJ1-1; the TCRdb D gene call, TRBD1, has no DNA to confirm it. The CDR3 spans 15 residues. CDR1 SGHDN and CDR2 FVKESK come from the germline V gene. CDR3 sequence: CASSGPGQGFAEAFF.

The chain has TRBV6-1 and TRBJ2-5; TCRdb picks TRBD2, but there is no DNA to check that call. In germline, CDR1 is MNHNS, CDR2 SASEGT. The CDR3 length is 15 residues. This chain's CDR3 is CASSWREGPRETQYF.

The chain recombines TRBV29-1 with TRBJ2-4; TCRdb's D gene call, TRBD1, goes unchecked for lack of DNA. Germline values: CDR1 SQVTM, CDR2 ANQGSEA. The CDR3 runs 11 residues. CDR3 protein: CSIITGTIQYF.

The V gene is TRBV3-1, the J gene TRBJ1-1; the D gene TCRdb calls, TRBD1, cannot be checked with no DNA. The CDR3 length is 19 residues. Germline-derived CDR1 and CDR2 are LGHDT and YNNKEL (reference sequence). CDR3 amino acids: CASSQFPGTGGAVGPEAFF.

The chain has TRBV27 and TRBJ2-2; absent DNA, TCRdb's TRBD2 call cannot be checked. The CDR3 runs to 15 residues. Germline V gene data show CDR1 as MNHEY and CDR2 as SMNVEV (reference sequence). The chain's CDR3 is CASRPAGGPVGELFF.

The chain is built from TRBV9 and TRBJ2-1; TCRdb's assignment of TRBD1 cannot be checked, as there is no DNA. Germline V lookup: CDR1 SGDLS, CDR2 YYNGEE. The CDR3 totals 16 residues. CDR3 residues: CASTKALAGSYNEQFF.

The V and J genes are TRBV12-3 or TRBV12-4 and TRBJ2-7; TCRdb selects TRBD1, and the lack of DNA leaves this call unchecked. This CDR3 spans 13 amino acids. The CDR3 sequence: CASRNTGEWEQYF.

The chain combines TRBV7-9 with TRBJ2-1; absent DNA, TCRdb's TRBD2 call cannot be checked. This CDR3 has 19 amino acids. CDR1 and CDR2 from the germline V gene are SEHNR and FQNEAQ (reference sequence). The CDR3 reads CASSLGGLAGVRYYNEQFF.

The chain has TRBV4-1 and TRBJ2-1; TCRdb names TRBD2, which stays unverified in the absence of DNA. Looked up from germline, CDR1 is MGHRA and CDR2 is YSYEKL. This CDR3 contains 14 residues. CDR3 loop: CASSQVSVVGEQFF.